This paragraph reports one T cell receptor (beta chain). The source of the sample is a study of shared clonotypes between healthy human individuals. CD45RO-negative cells were positively selected for CCR7, leaving out terminally differentiated effector memory CD45RA+ cells. Assay used: immunoSEQ multiplex PCR; TCRdb lists only in-frame clones, some missing. Of around 650,000 clones in the sample, roughly 95% were seen once. Sequenced input: naive CD8+ T cells sorted from blood. The sequence was obtained from a woman in her twenties or thirties in good health.

The CDR3 DNA reads TGTGCCAGTAGTATAATAAGGGCTGGTCAGCCCCAGCATTTT. Amino acids: CASSIIRAGQPQHF. The chain links TRBV19 to TRBJ1-5; D gene ambiguous. The CDR3 length is 14 residues. Germline V gives CDR1 LNHDA, CDR2 SQIVND (reference sequence). V lost 2 bases to trimming and J lost 6 bases, with 11 bases between them.